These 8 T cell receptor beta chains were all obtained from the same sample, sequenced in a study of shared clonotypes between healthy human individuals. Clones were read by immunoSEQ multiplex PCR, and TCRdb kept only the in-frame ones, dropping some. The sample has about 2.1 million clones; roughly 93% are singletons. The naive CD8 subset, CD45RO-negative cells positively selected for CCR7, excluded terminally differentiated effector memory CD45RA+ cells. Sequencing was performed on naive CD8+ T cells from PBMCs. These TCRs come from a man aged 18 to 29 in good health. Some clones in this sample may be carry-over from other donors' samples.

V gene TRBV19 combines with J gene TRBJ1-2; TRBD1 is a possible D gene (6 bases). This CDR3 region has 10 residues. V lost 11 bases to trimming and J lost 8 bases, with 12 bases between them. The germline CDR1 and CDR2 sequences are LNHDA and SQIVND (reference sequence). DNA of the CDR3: TGTGCCGAGGGGGAGGGAGGCTACACCTTC. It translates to CAEGEGGYTF.

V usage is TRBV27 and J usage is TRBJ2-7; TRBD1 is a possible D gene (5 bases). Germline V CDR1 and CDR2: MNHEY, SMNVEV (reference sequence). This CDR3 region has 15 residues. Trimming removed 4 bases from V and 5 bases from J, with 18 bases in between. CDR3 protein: CASSSLSHRGDEQYF. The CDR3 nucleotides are TGTGCCAGCAGTTCGCTCAGTCATAGGGGTGACGAGCAGTACTTC.

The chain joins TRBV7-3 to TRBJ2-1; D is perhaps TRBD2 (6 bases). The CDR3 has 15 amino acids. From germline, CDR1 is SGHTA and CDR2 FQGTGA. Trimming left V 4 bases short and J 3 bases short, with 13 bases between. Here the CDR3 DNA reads TGTGCCAGCAGCTCGATGGACTATGGCTACAATGAGCAGTTCTTC. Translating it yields CASSSMDYGYNEQFF.

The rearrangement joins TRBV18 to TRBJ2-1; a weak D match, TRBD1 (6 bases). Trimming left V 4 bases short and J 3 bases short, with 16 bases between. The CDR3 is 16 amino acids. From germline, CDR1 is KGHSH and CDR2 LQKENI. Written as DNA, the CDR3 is TGTGCCAGCTCACTCAGACAGGAAGGGCTCTACAATGAGCAGTTCTTC. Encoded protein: CASSLRQEGLYNEQFF.

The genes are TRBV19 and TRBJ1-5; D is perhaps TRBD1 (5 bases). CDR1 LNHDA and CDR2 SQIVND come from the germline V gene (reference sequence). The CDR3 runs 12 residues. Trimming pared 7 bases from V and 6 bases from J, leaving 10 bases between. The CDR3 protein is CASTGPRQPQHF. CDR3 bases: TGTGCCAGTACAGGGCCCCGTCAGCCCCAGCATTTT.

CDR3 loop: CASSSQKETQYF. DNA of the CDR3: TGTGCCAGCAGTTCCCAAAAAGAGACCCAGTACTTC. The genes are TRBV28 and TRBJ2-5; no clear D. CDR3 length: 12 amino acids. The germline V and J ends were trimmed by 4 bases and 3 bases, with 6 bases remaining between them. From germline, CDR1 is MDHEN and CDR2 SYDVKM.

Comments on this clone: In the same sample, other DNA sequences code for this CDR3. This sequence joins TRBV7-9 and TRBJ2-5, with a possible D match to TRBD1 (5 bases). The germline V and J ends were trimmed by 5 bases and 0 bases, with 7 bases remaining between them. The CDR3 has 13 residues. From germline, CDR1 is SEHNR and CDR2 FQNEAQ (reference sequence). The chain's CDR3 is CASSPRDQETQYF. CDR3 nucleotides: TGTGCCAGCAGCCCCAGGGACCAAGAGACCCAGTACTTC.

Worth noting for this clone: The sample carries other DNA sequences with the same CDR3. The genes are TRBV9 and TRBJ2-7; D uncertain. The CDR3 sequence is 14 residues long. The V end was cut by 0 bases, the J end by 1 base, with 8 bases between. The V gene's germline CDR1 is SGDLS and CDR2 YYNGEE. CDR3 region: CASSVADGSYEQYF. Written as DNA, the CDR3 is TGTGCCAGCAGCGTAGCGGACGGTTCCTACGAGCAGTACTTC.